The T cell receptor (beta chain) described here comes from a study of pediatric ulcerative colitis. At colonoscopy, a blood sample was also collected. Trimming cost V 7 bases and J 1 base, with 10 bases left between them. CDR3 size: 13 residues. Germline-derived CDR1 and CDR2 are MNHNY and SVGAGI (reference sequence). Sequencing depth was up to 500,000 reads per sample. The data were produced by immunoSEQ multiplex PCR, yet TCRdb's version contains in-frame clones alone and is incomplete. The sample consists of 30,000 to 40,000 clones, roughly four fifths of them appearing once. Findings and limits, study-wide: Ulcerative colitis patients shared more blood-rectal clones than controls.

Concerning this clone: The antigen is undetermined.

Input material: blood. The clonotype was recovered from a boy aged 5-17 years with severe ulcerative colitis. The rearrangement joins TRBV6-6 to TRBJ1-1; weak D call: TRBD1 (5 bases). The CDR3 region is CASTRGTNTEAFF. The DNA for the CDR3 is TGTGCCAGCACCCGGGGGACGAACACTGAAGCTTTCTTT.